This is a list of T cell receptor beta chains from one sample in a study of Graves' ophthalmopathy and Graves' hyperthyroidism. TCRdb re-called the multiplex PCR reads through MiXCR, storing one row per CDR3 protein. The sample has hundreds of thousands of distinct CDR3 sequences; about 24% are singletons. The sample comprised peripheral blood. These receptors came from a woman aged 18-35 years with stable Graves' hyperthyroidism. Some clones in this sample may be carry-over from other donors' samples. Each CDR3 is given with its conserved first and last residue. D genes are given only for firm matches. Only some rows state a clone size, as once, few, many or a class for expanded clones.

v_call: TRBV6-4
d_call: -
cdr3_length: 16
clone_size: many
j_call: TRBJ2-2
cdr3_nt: TGTGCCAGCAGCCTAGAGGTTGGGGGCAACACCGGGGAGCTGTTTTTT
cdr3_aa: CASSLEVGGNTGELFF

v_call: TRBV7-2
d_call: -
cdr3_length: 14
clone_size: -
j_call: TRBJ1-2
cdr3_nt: TGTGCCAGCAGCTTAGCAGGGCTCTACGAGGGCTACACCTTC
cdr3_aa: CASSLAGLYEGYTF

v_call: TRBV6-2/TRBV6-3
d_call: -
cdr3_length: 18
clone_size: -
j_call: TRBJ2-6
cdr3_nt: TGTGCCAGCACGACCTTCCGGGACACACTATCTGGGGCCAACGTCCTGACTTTC
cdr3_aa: CASTTFRDTLSGANVLTF

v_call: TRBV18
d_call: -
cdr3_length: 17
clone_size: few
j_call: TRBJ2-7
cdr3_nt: TGTGCCAGCTCACCACTAGGTTTCGGGCAGGGTGAATACGAGCAGTACTTC
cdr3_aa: CASSPLGFGQGEYEQYF

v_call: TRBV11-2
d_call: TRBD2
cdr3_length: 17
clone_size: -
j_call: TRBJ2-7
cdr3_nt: TGTGCCAGCAGCTTAGATCTCCCTACTAGCGTCTCCTACGAGCAGTACTTC
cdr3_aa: CASSLDLPTSVSYEQYF

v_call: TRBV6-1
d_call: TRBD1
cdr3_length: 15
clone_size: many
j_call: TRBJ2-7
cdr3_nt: TGTGCCAGCAGTGATGAGGGAACAGGGGCCTACGAGCAGTACTTC
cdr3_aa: CASSDEGTGAYEQYF

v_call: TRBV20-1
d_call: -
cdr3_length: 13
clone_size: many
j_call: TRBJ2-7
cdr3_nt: TGCAGTGCTAGACCCGGGAACCCCGTCGAGCAGTACTTC
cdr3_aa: CSARPGNPVEQYF

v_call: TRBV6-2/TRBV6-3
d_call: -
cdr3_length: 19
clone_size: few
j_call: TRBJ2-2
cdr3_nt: TGTGCCAGCATCAACAAGGGCTGGGTTTGGGCGGGGATGACCGGGGAGCTGTTTTTT
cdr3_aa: CASINKGWVWAGMTGELFF

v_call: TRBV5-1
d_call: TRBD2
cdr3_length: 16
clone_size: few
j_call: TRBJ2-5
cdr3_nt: TGCGCCAGCAGCGTACCGGGACTAGCGATTGGAGAGACCCAGTACTTC
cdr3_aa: CASSVPGLAIGETQYF

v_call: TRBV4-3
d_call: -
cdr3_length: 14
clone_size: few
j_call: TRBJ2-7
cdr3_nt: TGCGCCAGCAGCCAAGAGTGGAGTTCGTACGAGCAGTACTTC
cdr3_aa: CASSQEWSSYEQYF

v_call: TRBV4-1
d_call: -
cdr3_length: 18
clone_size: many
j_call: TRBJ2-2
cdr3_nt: TGCGCCAGCAGCCAAGATAACGGGGACCTCGAGGACACCGGGGAGCTGTTTTTT
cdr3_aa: CASSQDNGDLEDTGELFF

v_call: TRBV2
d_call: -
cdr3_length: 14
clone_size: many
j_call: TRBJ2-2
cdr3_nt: TGTGCCAGCAGTGAACGACTAGGCACCGGGGAGCTGTTTTTT
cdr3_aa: CASSERLGTGELFF

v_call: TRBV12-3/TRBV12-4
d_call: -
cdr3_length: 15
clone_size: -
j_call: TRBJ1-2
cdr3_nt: TGTGCCAGCAGTTTAGCGAGACGAGGGGTATATGGCTACACCTTC
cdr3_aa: CASSLARRGVYGYTF

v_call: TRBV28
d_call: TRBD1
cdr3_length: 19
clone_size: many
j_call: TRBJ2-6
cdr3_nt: TGTGCCAGCAGTTTCCTCACCGGGACAGGGGCAGCTGGGGCCAACGTCCTGACTTTC
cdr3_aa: CASSFLTGTGAAGANVLTF

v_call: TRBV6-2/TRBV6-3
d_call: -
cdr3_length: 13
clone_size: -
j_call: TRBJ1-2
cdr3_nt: TGTGCCAGCAGCCCACAGGGTTTTGAGGGCTACACCTTC
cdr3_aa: CASSPQGFEGYTF

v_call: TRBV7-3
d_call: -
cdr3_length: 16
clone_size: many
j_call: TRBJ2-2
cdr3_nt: TGTGCCAGCAGCTTAATTGGGGGCCGGAACACCGGGGAGCTGTTTTTT
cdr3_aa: CASSLIGGRNTGELFF

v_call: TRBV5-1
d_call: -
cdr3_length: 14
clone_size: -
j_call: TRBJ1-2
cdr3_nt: TGCGCCAGCAGCAACCCCGGACAAACCTATGGCTACACCTTC
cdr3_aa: CASSNPGQTYGYTF

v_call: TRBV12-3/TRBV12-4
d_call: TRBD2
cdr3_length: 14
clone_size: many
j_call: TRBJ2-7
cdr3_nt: TGTGCCAGCAGTTTCGGACTAGCGTTATACGAGCAGTACTTC
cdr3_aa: CASSFGLALYEQYF

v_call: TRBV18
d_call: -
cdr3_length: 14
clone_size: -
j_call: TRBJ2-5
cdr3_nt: TGTGCCAGCTCACCCCAACTAGAGGCGGAGACCCAGTACTTC
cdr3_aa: CASSPQLEAETQYF

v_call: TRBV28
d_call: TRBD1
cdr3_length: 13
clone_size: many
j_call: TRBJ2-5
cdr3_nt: TGTGCCAGCATCGGGACAGAAGAAGAGACCCAGTACTTC
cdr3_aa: CASIGTEEETQYF

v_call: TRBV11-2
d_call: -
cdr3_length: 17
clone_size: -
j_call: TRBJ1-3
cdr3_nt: TGTGCCAGCAGCGGAGGGCCGGGACCGATCTCTGGAAACACCATATATTTT
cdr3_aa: CASSGGPGPISGNTIYF

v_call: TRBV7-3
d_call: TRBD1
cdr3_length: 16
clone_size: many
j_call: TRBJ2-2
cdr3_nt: TGTGCCAGCAGCCAGGGGGCTAGCTCAAACACCGGGGAGCTGTTTTTT
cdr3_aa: CASSQGASSNTGELFF

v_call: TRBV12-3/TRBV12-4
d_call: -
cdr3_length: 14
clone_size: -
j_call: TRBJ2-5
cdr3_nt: TGTGCCAGCAGCTTCTCCACGACGGGGGAGACCCAGTACTTC
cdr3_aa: CASSFSTTGETQYF

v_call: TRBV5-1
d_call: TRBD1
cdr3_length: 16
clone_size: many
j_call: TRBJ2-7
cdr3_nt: TGCGCCAGCAGCTTGGCCTCGGGACAGGTAACCTACGAGCAGTACTTC
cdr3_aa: CASSLASGQVTYEQYF

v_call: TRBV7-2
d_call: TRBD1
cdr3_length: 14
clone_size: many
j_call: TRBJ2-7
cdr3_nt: TGTGCCAGCAGCCCCGGGACAGGGGAGATCGAGCAGTACTTC
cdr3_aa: CASSPGTGEIEQYF

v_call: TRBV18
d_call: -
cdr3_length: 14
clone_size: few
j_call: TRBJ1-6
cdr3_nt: TGTGCCAGCTCACCCAGAGGGCAGAATTCACCCCTCCACTTT
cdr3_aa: CASSPRGQNSPLHF

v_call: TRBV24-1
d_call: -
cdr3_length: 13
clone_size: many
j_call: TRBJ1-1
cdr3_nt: TGTGCCACCAGTGACCCCGGTGACACTGAAGCTTTCTTT
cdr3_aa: CATSDPGDTEAFF

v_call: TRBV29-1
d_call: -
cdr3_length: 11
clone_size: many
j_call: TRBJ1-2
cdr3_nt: TGCAGCGTTGCGTTGGGAGGCAGCTACACCTTC
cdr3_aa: CSVALGGSYTF

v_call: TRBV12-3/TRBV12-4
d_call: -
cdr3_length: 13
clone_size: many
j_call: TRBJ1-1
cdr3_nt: TGTGCCAGCAGTTTAGAGCGGAGCACTGAAGCTTTCTTT
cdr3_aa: CASSLERSTEAFF

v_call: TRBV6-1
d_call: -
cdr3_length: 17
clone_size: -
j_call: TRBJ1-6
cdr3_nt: TGTGCCAGCATAAGTGCGCAGGGCAGCTCCTATAATTCACCCCTCCACTTT
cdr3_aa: CASISAQGSSYNSPLHF

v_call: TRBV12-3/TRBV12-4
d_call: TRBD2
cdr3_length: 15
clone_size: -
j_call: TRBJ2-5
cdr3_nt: TGTGCCAGCAGGGAGACTAGCGGGGTTTATGAGACCCAGTACTTC
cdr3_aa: CASRETSGVYETQYF

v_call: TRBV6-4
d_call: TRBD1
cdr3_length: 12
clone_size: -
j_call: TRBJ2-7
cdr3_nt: TGTGCCAGCAGAACTCCACAGGGGACGCAGTACTTC
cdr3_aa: CASRTPQGTQYF

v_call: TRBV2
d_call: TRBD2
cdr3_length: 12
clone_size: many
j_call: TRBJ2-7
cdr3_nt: TGTGCCAGCAGACTAGCGGCCTACGAGCAGTACTTC
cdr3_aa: CASRLAAYEQYF

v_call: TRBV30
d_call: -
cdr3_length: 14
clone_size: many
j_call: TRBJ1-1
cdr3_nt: TGTGCCTGGAGTGTACGCAGGAGCCACACTGAAGCTTTCTTT
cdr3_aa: CAWSVRRSHTEAFF

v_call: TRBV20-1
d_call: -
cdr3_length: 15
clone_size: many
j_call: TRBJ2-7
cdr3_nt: TGCAGTGCTAGCCCCGTTGATTGGTCCCTGTACGAGCAGTACTTC
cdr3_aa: CSASPVDWSLYEQYF

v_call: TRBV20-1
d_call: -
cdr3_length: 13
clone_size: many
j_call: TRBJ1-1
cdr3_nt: TGCAGTGCTAGCGGTCAGTTGAACACTGAAGCTTTCTTT
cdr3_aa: CSASGQLNTEAFF

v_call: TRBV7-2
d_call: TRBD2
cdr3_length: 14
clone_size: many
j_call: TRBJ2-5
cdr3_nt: TGTGCCAGCAGCCTCGCTAGCGGCCAAGAGACCCAGTACTTC
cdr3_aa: CASSLASGQETQYF

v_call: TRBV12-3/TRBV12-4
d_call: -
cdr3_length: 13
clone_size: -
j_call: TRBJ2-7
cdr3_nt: TGTGCCAGCACCCTTGGACCCATCTACGAGCAGTACTTC
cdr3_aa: CASTLGPIYEQYF

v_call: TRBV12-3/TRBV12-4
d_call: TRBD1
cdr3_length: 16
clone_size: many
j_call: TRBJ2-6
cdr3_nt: TGTGCCAGCAGAAACGACAGGGGGAGAGGGGCCAACGTCCTGACTTTC
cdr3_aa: CASRNDRGRGANVLTF

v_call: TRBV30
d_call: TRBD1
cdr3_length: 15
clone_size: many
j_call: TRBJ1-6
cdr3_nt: TGTGCCTGGAGTTTCGTTTCAGGGGGGAGTTCACCCCTCCACTTT
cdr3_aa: CAWSFVSGGSSPLHF

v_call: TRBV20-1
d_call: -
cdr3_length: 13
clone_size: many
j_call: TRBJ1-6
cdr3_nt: TGCAGTGCTAGCTATCGGGATAATTCACCCCTCCACTTT
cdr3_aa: CSASYRDNSPLHF